These T cell receptor beta chains were read from a single sample in a study of T cell repertoires in ileal Crohn's disease. The protocol was immunoSEQ multiplex PCR, while the TCRdb copy is restricted to in-frame clones and leaves out a portion. Among around 2,600 clones listed, 70% to 85% were seen once. Sample: ileal tissue. These receptors came from an adult with Crohn's disease. CDR3s leave out the opening cysteine and the closing phenylalanine or tryptophan. Clone size is not always given. Where it is, it says once, few, many or a class for expanded clones.

>TRBJ2-2|TRBV30|.
AWSVQDRNTGELF
>TRBJ2-3|TRBV5-4|.
ASNAGGGLDTQY
>TRBJ1-1|TRBV29-1|.
SVTRQGSTEAF
>TRBJ2-1|TRBV27|once
ASTHPGYNEQF
>TRBJ2-3|TRBV13|.
ASSLRGSYTSATDTQY
>TRBJ2-3|TRBV5-4|.
ASSLRDYSTDTQY
>TRBJ2-2|TRBV7-3|.
ASSLSGRNTGELF
>TRBJ2-7|TRBV30|.
AWSVGAGSYEQY
>TRBJ1-2|TRBV7-2|.
ASSRGLSNYGYT
>TRBJ2-5|TRBV19|.
ASSQLAGFTQETQY